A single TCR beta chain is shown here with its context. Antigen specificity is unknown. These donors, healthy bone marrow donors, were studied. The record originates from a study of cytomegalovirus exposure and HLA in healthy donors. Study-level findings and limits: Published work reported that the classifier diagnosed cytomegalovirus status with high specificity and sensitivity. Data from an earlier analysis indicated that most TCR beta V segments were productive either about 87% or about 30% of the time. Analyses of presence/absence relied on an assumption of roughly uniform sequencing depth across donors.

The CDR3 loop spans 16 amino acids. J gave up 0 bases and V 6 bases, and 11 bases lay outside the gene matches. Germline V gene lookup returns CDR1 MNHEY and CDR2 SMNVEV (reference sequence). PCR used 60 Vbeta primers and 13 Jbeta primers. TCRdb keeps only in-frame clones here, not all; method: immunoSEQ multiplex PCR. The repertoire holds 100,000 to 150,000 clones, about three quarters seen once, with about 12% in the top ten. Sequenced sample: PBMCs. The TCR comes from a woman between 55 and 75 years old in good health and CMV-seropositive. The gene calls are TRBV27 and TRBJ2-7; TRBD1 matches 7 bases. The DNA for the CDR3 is TGTGCCAGCAGCCCCAGCCGGGACAGCTTCTCCTACGAGCAGTACTTC. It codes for CASSPSRDSFSYEQYF.